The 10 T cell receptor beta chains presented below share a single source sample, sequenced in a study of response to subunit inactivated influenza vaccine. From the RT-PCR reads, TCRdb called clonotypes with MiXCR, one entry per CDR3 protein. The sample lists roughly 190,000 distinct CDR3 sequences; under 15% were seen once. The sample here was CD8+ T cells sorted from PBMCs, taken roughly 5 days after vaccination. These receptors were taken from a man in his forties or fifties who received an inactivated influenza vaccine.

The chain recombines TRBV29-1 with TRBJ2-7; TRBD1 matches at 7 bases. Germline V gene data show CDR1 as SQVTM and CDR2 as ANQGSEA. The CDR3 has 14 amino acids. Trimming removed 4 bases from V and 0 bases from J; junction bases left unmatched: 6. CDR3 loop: CSVVAGGYSYEQYF. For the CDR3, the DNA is TGCAGCGTTGTGGCAGGGGGATACTCCTACGAGCAGTACTTC.

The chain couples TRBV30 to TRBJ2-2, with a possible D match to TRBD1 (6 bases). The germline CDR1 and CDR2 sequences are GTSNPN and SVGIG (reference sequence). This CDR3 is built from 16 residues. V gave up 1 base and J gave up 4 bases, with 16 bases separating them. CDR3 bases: TGTGCCTGGAGTGGGAGGTTGGGGGCCGGCACCGGGGAGCTGTTTTTT. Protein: CAWSGRLGAGTGELFF.

CDR3 amino acids: CASSVGSKNTGELFF. The CDR3, as DNA: TGCGCCAGCAGTGTCGGCAGTAAGAACACCGGGGAGCTGTTTTTT. The chain carries TRBV10-2 and TRBJ2-2, with no clear D. Germline V CDR1 and CDR2: WSHSY, SAAADI. The CDR3 extends over 15 amino acids. Trimming removed 4 bases from V and 1 base from J, with 10 bases in between.

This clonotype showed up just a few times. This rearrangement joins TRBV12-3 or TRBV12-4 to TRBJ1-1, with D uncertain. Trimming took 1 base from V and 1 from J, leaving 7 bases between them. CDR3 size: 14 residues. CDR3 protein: CASSLGRTNTEAFF. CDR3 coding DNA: TGTGCCAGCAGTTTAGGACGGACGAACACTGAAGCTTTCTTT.

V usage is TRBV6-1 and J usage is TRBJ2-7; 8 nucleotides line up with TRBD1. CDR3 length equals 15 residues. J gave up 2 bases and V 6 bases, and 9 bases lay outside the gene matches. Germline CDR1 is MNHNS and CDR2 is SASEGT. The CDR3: CASSHTGTGPYEQYF. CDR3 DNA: TGTGCCAGCAGCCACACCGGGACAGGCCCCTACGAGCAGTACTTC.

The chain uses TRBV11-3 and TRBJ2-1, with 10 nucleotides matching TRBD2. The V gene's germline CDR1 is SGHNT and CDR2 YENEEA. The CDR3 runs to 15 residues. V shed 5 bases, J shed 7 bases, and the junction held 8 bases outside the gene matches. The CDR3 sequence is CASSKGSGGANEQFF. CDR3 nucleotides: TGTGCCAGCAGCAAGGGGAGCGGGGGGGCAAATGAGCAGTTCTTC.

CDR3 DNA: TGTGCCAGCACGGACAGGGAGGGTAACTACGAGCAGTACTTC. Protein: CASTDREGNYEQYF. The chain combines TRBV7-9 with TRBJ2-7; a weak D match, TRBD1 (8 bases). V was clipped by 7 bases and J by 3 bases, with 16 bases between them. The CDR3 runs 14 residues. Looked up from germline, CDR1 is SEHNR and CDR2 is FQNEAQ (reference sequence).

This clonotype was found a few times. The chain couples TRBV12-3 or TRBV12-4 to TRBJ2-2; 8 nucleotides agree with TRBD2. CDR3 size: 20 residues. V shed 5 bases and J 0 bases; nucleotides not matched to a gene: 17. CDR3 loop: CASSGQRGGTSGANTGELFF. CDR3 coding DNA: TGTGCCAGCAGTGGACAAAGGGGGGGTACTAGCGGCGCGAACACCGGGGAGCTGTTTTTT.

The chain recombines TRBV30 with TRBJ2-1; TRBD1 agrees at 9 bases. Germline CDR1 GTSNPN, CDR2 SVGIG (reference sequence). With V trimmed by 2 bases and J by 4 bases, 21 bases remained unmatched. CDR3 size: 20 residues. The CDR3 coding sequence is TGTGCCTGGAGTCCCCTTCCCGGGACAGGGAGCATGTTTCCGTACAATGAGCAGTTCTTC. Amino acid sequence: CAWSPLPGTGSMFPYNEQFF.

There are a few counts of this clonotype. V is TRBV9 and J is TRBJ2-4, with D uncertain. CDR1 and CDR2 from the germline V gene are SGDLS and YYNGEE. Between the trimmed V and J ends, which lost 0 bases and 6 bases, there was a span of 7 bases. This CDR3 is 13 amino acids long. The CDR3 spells CASSVVPGNIQYF. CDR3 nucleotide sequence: TGTGCCAGCAGCGTAGTGCCCGGAAACATTCAGTACTTC.